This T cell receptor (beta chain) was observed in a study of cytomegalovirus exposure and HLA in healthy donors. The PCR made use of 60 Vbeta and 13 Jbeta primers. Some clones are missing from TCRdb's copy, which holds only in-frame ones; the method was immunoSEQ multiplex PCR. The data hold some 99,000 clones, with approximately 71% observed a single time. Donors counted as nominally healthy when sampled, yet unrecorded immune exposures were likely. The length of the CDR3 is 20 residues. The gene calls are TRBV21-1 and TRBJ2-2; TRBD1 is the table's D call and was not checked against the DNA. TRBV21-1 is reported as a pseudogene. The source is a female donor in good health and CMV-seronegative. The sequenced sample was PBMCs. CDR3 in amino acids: CASSRDGTGEHLENTGELFF. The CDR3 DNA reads TGTGCCAGCAGCCGGGACGGGACAGGGGAACATTTGGAGAACACCGGGGAGCTGTTTTTT.